The T cell receptor (beta chain) under discussion was sequenced for a study of shared clonotypes between healthy human individuals. Overall study context: Each donor had three CD4 naive, three CD4 memory, two CD8 naive and one CD8 memory plate.

Assay: immunoSEQ multiplex PCR; the TCRdb copy retains only in-frame clones and omits some. The sample consists of 2 million to 2.5 million clones, about 95% of them appearing once. In the case of this clone: Its matching antigen is unknown.

The V segment lost 8 bases and the J segment 3 bases; nucleotides outside the gene matches: 6. The CDR3 runs 15 residues. Germline CDR1 reads SNHLY; CDR2 reads FYNNEI. Study observations and caveats: Several donors held about 5% of naive CD4 clonotypes in common.

The clonotype comes from a man between 18 and 29 years old in good health. Material for sequencing was naive CD4+ T cells sorted from blood. Subset in this sample: CD45RA+ positively selected. This chain connects TRBV2 to TRBJ2-1; 11 nucleotides agree with TRBD2. CDR3 coding DNA: TGTGCCAGCGTATCCGGGACTAGCGGCTACAATGAGCAGTTCTTC. Translation: CASVSGTSGYNEQFF.